This T cell receptor (beta chain) was recorded in a study of control samples from healthy donors and cancer patients. J gave up 0 bases and V 4 bases, and 2 bases lay outside the gene matches. Germline values: CDR1 SGHRS, CDR2 YFSETQ. This CDR3 is built from 14 residues. Clones were read by immunoSEQ multiplex PCR, and TCRdb kept only the in-frame ones, dropping some. Of about 220,000 clones listed, around 94% are singletons. The sample was blood. This TCR derives from a man in his fifties or sixties in good health. The chain links TRBV5-1 to TRBJ2-5; 8 nucleotides align to TRBD2. In DNA form, the CDR3 reads TGCGCCAGCAGCCGACTAGCGAACCAAGAGACCCAGTACTTC. Protein product: CASSRLANQETQYF.